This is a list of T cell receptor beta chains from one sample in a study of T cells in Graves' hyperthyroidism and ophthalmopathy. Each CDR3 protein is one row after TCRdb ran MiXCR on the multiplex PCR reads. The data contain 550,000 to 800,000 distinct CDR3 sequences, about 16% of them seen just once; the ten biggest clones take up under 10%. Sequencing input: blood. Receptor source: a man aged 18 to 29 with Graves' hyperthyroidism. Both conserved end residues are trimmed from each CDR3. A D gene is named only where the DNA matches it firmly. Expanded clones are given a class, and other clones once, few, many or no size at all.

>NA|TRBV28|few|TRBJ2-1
ASSPGGLHEQF
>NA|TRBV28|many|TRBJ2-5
ASSSNGPLY
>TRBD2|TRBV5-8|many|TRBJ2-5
ASTRRGRAETQY
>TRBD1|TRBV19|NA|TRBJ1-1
ASSRTGARGTEAF
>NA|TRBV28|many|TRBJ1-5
ASRPLVGGMEPQH
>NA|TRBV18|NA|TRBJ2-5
ASSPLVPGPEKTQY
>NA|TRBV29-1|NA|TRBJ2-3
SVVGYSSTDTQY
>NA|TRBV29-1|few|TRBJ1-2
SARHDANYGYT
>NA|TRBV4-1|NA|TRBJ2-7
ASSLDFKGDEQY
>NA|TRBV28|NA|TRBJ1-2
ASRSQGMRGYT
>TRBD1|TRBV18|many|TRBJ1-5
ASSLSLPDRDEPQH
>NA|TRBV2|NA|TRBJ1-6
ASSERQANSPLH
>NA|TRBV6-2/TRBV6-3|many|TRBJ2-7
ASSHLVGTPGYEQY